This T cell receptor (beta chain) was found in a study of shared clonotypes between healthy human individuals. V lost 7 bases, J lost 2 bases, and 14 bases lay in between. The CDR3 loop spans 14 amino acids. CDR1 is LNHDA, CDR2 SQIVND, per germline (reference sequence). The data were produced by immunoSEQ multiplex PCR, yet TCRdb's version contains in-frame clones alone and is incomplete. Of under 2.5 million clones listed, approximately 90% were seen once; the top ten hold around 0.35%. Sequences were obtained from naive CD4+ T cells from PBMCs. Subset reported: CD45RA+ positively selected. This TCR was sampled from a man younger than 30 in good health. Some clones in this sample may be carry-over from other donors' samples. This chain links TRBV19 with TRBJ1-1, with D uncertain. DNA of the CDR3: TGTGCCAGTAAGAAGACGCGGGTCAACACTGAAGCTTTCTTT. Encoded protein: CASKKTRVNTEAFF.